The clone carrying this T cell receptor beta chain came up once. CDR1 is SGHNT, CDR2 YYREEE, per germline (reference sequence). Deletions cut 2 bases from V and 6 bases from J, with 12 bases between. The CDR3 covers 13 residues. The sample belongs to a study of shared clonotypes between healthy human individuals. Clones were sequenced by immunoSEQ multiplex PCR, and TCRdb holds only the in-frame ones, with some missing. In the table there are about 2.4 million clones, approximately 93% of which are singletons. The sequencing sample was made of naive CD4+ T cells from PBMCs. Documented subset: CD45RA+ positively selected. The TCR was taken from a man younger than 35 in good health. Some clones in this sample may be carry-over from other donors' samples. This chain connects TRBV5-4 to TRBJ2-7; D unresolved. CDR3 nucleotide sequence: TGTGCCAGCAGCTTTATGGGGAAGGTCGAGCAGTACTTC. Residues: CASSFMGKVEQYF.